These 17 T cell receptor beta chains came from one sample sequenced in a study of radiation and T cells in renal cell carcinoma. Method: immunoSEQ multiplex PCR; TCRdb's copy keeps in-frame clones and lacks some. The repertoire holds approximately 140,000 clones, about 87% seen once, with around 4.4% in the top ten. Time point: baseline pretreatment blood. Treatment specified: 15 Gy SBRT to primary tumor, nephrectomy 4 weeks later. The sample was blood, taken from a patient whose treatment included radiotherapy and nephrectomy. The receptors come from an older woman with renal cell carcinoma.

This CDR3 is CASSLRDRWTGELFF. The DNA of the CDR3 is TGCGCCAGCAGCTTGAGGGACAGGTGGACCGGGGAGCTGTTTTTT. This chain joins TRBV5-1 and TRBJ2-2; 8 nucleotides match TRBD1. The CDR3 is 15 residues long. Trimming removed 1 base from V and 5 bases from J; junction bases left unmatched: 4. Germline CDR1 SGHRS, CDR2 YFSETQ. Based on the CDR3 plus reference TRBV5-1 and TRBJ2-2, the full variable domain is KAGVTQTPRYLIKTRGQQVTLSCSPISGHRSVSWYQQTPGQGLQFLFEYFSETQRNKGNFPGRFSGRQFSNSRSEMNVSTLELGDSALYLCASSLRDRWTGELFFGEGSRLTVL.

V is TRBV5-6 and J is TRBJ2-6; D perhaps matches TRBD1 (7 bases). The germline CDR1 and CDR2 sequences are SGHDT and YYEEEE. This CDR3 spans 16 amino acids. The V and J ends lost 2 bases and 2 bases respectively, with 11 bases between them. The CDR3 coding sequence is TGTGCCAGCAGCTTTCAGGGGGGAACTGGGGCCAACGTCCTGACTTTC. Protein sequence: CASSFQGGTGANVLTF.

The J gene is TRBJ1-3, the V gene TRBV28; 7 bases match TRBD1. The germline CDR1 and CDR2 sequences are MDHEN and SYDVKM. The ends lost 6 bases at V and 4 bases at J; junction bases unmatched: 15. The CDR3 is 17 amino acids. CDR3 region: CASRSSGGTASGNTIYF. CDR3 sequence (DNA): TGTGCCAGCAGGTCCTCCGGGGGGACAGCATCGGGAAACACCATATATTTT.

V and J are TRBV6-5 and TRBJ2-7, with TRBD1 identical over 7 bases. J lost 5 bases, V lost 2 bases, and 9 bases had no gene match. Germline V CDR1 and CDR2: MNHEY, SVGAGI. The CDR3 covers 15 residues. CDR3: CASSYRRQGSHEQYF. CDR3 DNA sequence: TGTGCCAGCAGTTACCGAAGACAGGGAAGCCACGAGCAGTACTTC.

The chain uses TRBV5-4 and TRBJ2-7; D not certain. Germline V gene lookup returns CDR1 SGHNT and CDR2 YYREEE (reference sequence). The CDR3 totals 15 residues. Between the trimmed V and J ends, which lost 9 bases and 1 base, there was a span of 20 bases. This CDR3 reads CATNLAGPFSYEQYF. For the CDR3, the DNA is TGTGCCACCAACCTCGCCGGGCCCTTTTCCTACGAGCAGTACTTC.

The V and J genes are TRBV4-3 and TRBJ2-1; perhaps TRBD2 as D (7 bases). The germline CDR1 and CDR2 sequences are LGHNA and YSLEER. CDR3 length equals 20 residues. V lost 3 bases, J lost 0 bases, and 24 bases lay in between. This CDR3 reads CASSQWMGGGGDSSYNEQFF. The CDR3 DNA reads TGCGCCAGCAGCCAGTGGATGGGTGGAGGGGGGGATAGCTCCTACAATGAGCAGTTCTTC.

V gene TRBV30 combines with J gene TRBJ2-1; tentative D call: TRBD2 (7 bases). Trimming took 0 bases from V and 9 from J, leaving 12 bases between them. The CDR3 has 13 amino acids. Germline CDR1 GTSNPN, CDR2 SVGIG (reference sequence). The CDR3 DNA is TGTGCCTGGAGTGTTCGAGGGGGGGGTGAGCAGTTCTTC. Amino acids: CAWSVRGGGEQFF. Based on the CDR3 plus reference TRBV30 and TRBJ2-1, the full variable domain is SQTIHQWPATLVQPVGSPLSLECTVEGTSNPNLYWYRQAAGRGLQLLFYSVGIGQISSEVPQNLSASRPQDRQFILSSKKLLLSDSGFYLCAWSVRGGGEQFFGPGTRLTVL.

The chain couples TRBV5-1 to TRBJ2-1; D may be TRBD2 (6 bases). The CDR3 contains 15 residues. CDR1 SGHRS and CDR2 YFSETQ come from the germline V gene. The ends were cut back, 7 bases at V and 3 bases at J, with 17 bases in the middle. DNA of the CDR3: TGCGCCAGCGGGCATACCGGGACTGGCTACAATGAGCAGTTCTTC. It translates to CASGHTGTGYNEQFF.

The chain has TRBV6-6 and TRBJ2-7; D may match TRBD1 or TRBD2 (7 bases each). Per the germline V gene, CDR1 is MNHNY and CDR2 is SVGAGI (reference sequence). The V gene lost 4 bases and the J gene lost 5 bases, with 21 bases spanning the gap. This CDR3 has 16 residues. The CDR3 loop reads CASSFLRGGARDEQYF. For the CDR3, the DNA is TGTGCCAGCAGTTTCCTCAGGGGGGGTGCGCGGGACGAGCAGTACTTC.

The CDR3 region has the DNA TGCGCCAGCAGCTTGGCCTATCTTGTGGGACAGGACTATGGCTACACCTTC. It specifies CASSLAYLVGQDYGYTF. This chain joins TRBV5-1 and TRBJ1-2; TRBD1 matches at 8 bases. CDR1 is SGHRS and CDR2 is YFSETQ in the germline V gene. The CDR3 has 17 residues. V was clipped by 0 bases and J by 3 bases; unmatched bases: 10.

The gene calls are TRBV7-2 and TRBJ2-1; tentative D call: TRBD1 (5 bases). Germline V gives CDR1 SGHTA, CDR2 FQGNSA. V was trimmed by 2 bases and J by 7 bases, leaving 9 bases between them. The CDR3 runs 13 residues. CDR3 sequence: CASSLNRPNEQFF. The CDR3 DNA reads TGTGCCAGCAGCTTAAACAGGCCGAATGAGCAGTTCTTC.

This rearrangement joins TRBV11-2 to TRBJ2-7; D possibly corresponds to TRBD2 (5 bases). From germline, CDR1 is SGHAT and CDR2 FQNNGV. The length of the CDR3 is 14 residues. The V and J ends lost 5 bases and 2 bases respectively, with 13 bases between them. CDR3 bases: TGTGCCAGCAGCCCCCCCCGGAGGACCTACGAGCAGTACTTC. It encodes CASSPPRRTYEQYF.

The V call is TRBV30, the J call TRBJ1-2, with 12 bases aligning to TRBD1. The ends lost 2 bases at V and 8 bases at J; junction bases unmatched: 18. Germline V gene lookup returns CDR1 GTSNPN and CDR2 SVGIG (reference sequence). There are 18 residues in the CDR3. CDR3 residues: CAWSPRGDRGQVVRGYTF. In nucleotides, the CDR3 is TGTGCCTGGAGTCCCCGTGGGGACAGGGGGCAGGTAGTACGGGGCTACACCTTC.

This clone was observed a single time. The chain couples TRBV2 to TRBJ1-3; D not resolved. From germline, CDR1 is SNHLY and CDR2 FYNNEI. V gave up 3 bases and J gave up 0 bases, with 6 bases separating them. The CDR3 contains 14 residues. For the CDR3, the DNA is TGTGCCAGCAGTGATGGAAACTCTGGAAACACCATATATTTT. It specifies CASSDGNSGNTIYF. Filled out from reference TRBV2 and TRBJ1-3, the complete variable domain reads EPEVTQTPSHQVTQMGQEVILRCVPISNHLYFYWYRQILGQKVEFLVSFYNNEISEKSEIFDDQFSVERPDGSNFTLKIRSTKLEDSAMYFCASSDGNSGNTIYFGEGSWLTVV.

Concerning this clone: Distinct nucleotide sequences in the sample also encode this CDR3. V and J are TRBV19 and TRBJ2-5; D may correspond to TRBD1 or TRBD2 (7 bases each). This CDR3 spans 15 amino acids. CDR1 LNHDA and CDR2 SQIVND come from the germline V gene (reference sequence). Trimming stripped 3 bases from V and 1 base from J, with 12 bases between. CDR3 in amino acids: CASSIGRGGQETQYF. For the CDR3, the DNA is TGTGCCAGTAGTATCGGCAGGGGGGGCCAAGAGACCCAGTACTTC. Complete variable domain (other parts from reference TRBV19 and TRBJ2-5): DGGITQSPKYLFRKEGQNVTLSCEQNLNHDAMYWYRQDPGQGLRLIYYSQIVNDFQKGDIAEGYSVSREKKESFPLTVTSAQKNPTAFYLCASSIGRGGQETQYFGPGTRLLVL.

The chain uses TRBV15 and TRBJ1-5, with D perhaps TRBD1 (6 bases). Trimming took off 2 bases at V and 3 bases at J, with 11 bases between the two ends. The CDR3 has 15 residues. Germline V gives CDR1 LNHNV, CDR2 YYDKDF (reference sequence). The CDR3 reads CATSRLGQSNQPQHF. The DNA of the CDR3 is TGTGCCACCAGCAGATTAGGACAGTCCAATCAGCCCCAGCATTTT.

This chain uses TRBV18 with TRBJ1-2; TRBD1 is a possible D gene (6 bases). The ends were cut back, 4 bases at V and 2 bases at J, with 11 bases in the middle. The CDR3 extends over 14 amino acids. Germline values: CDR1 KGHSH, CDR2 LQKENI. The CDR3 bases are TGTGCCAGCTCACTAGACAGGACGAACTATGGCTACACCTTC. Amino acids: CASSLDRTNYGYTF.